This entry concerns a single T cell receptor beta chain. Its antigen is undetermined. This sample was taken from a study of cytomegalovirus exposure and HLA in healthy donors. Whole-study findings and limits: There were some public TCRs occurring in many donors, but most TCR sequences were rare.

Trimming removed 0 bases at V and 0 bases at J, with 6 bases between. This CDR3 has 16 residues. Germline V lookup: CDR1 LGHNA, CDR2 YSLEER. It was with 60 Vbeta and 13 Jbeta primers that the PCR ran. Sequencing used immunoSEQ multiplex PCR; TCRdb keeps in-frame clones, though not all of them. The profile shows approximately 85,000 clones, around three quarters of them singletons. This receptor was taken from a man younger than 45 in good health and CMV-seronegative. Sequenced input: PBMCs. The gene calls are TRBV4-3 and TRBJ2-6; D is possibly TRBD2 (5 bases). CDR3 protein: CASSQDGLSGANVLTF. Here the CDR3 DNA reads TGCGCCAGCAGCCAAGATGGACTCTCTGGGGCCAACGTCCTGACTTTC.